The rows below give T cell receptor beta chains drawn from one sample of a study of radiotherapy plus CTLA-4 blockade in lung cancer. Only in-frame clones appear in the TCRdb table, and some are missing; sequencing was by immunoSEQ multiplex PCR. The sample records approximately 53,000 clones, around 84% being singletons. Sequences were derived from peripheral blood, sampled from a patient treated with radiotherapy plus ipilimumab. Every receptor here comes from a human donor with non-small cell lung cancer whose response to radiotherapy plus ipilimumab could not be evaluated. CDR3s include the opening cysteine and the closing phenylalanine or tryptophan. D genes are given only for firm matches. Size tells how often a clone was seen (once, few, many) or the class of an expanded clone, and some rows leave it out.

j_call v_call clone_size d_call cdr3_aa
TRBJ2-3 TRBV9 NA NA CASSVVRVDTQYF
TRBJ1-6 TRBV10-3 NA TRBD1 CATRDSSYNSPLHF
TRBJ1-1 TRBV15 NA NA CATSRGGGEATEAFF
TRBJ1-1 TRBV19 once NA CASSIEPDSEAFF
TRBJ1-1 TRBV5-8 NA NA CASPEEEVNTEAFF
TRBJ2-3 TRBV28 NA NA CASSTIGRGTDTQYF
TRBJ2-1 TRBV6-1 NA TRBD2 CASSEYASGKYNEQFF
TRBJ1-2 TRBV7-2 NA TRBD1 CASSLIGTGAVNGYTF
TRBJ2-1 TRBV18 once NA CASSLGQYNEQFF
TRBJ2-3 TRBV6-5 NA NA CASRDPVQAPDTQYF
TRBJ2-7 TRBV16 NA NA CASSQFRIYEQYF
TRBJ1-4 TRBV7-8 NA TRBD1 CASTPRGRMPANEKLFF
TRBJ2-1 TRBV9 NA TRBD2 CASSGSGRALDEQFF
TRBJ2-7 TRBV15 NA NA CATSRDWPEEQYF
TRBJ2-7 TRBV5-1 NA NA CASSLFPGAYEQYF
TRBJ1-1 TRBV4-2 NA NA CASSHPPRHTEAFF
TRBJ1-2 TRBV19 once TRBD1 CASLTPGQSYGYTF
TRBJ1-2 TRBV7-9 few TRBD1 CASSFALDREGGGYTF
TRBJ1-1 TRBV6-6 NA NA CASSYSRWETEAFF
TRBJ2-7 TRBV7-9 NA TRBD2 CASSPGTSGSHEQYF
TRBJ1-2 TRBV28 NA TRBD1 CASSIDRVNYGYTF
TRBJ2-6 TRBV25-1 NA NA CASSNGRLRGGANVLTF
TRBJ2-3 TRBV25-1 NA NA CASRGQGDTQYF
TRBJ1-4 TRBV19 NA NA CASRRTGNEKLFF
TRBJ1-4 TRBV13 NA NA CASSLGRDNEKLFF
TRBJ2-1 TRBV4-2 NA TRBD2 CASSQDFGAGRWTSAGEQFF
TRBJ2-3 TRBV5-4 once NA CASSLGGGRTDTQYF